This T cell receptor (beta chain) was sequenced during a study of T cells in localized non-small cell lung cancer (dated by TCRdb to about 2020). For the study in its entirety: Comparing tumors with uninvolved tumor-adjacent lungs, the study looked at the T cell repertoires of 220 or so patients with early-stage NSCLC. The cohort consisted of 200 to 300 treatment-naive NSCLC patients whose localized lung tumors had been resected. NSCLC patients had a mean age of roughly 66 years, and 129 were male and around 110 female.

TCR beta CDR3 regions were sequenced from DNA using the immunoSEQ Assay. In the authors' own workflow: To compute T cell density, TCR beta template counts were normalized to usable DNA, which was estimated by amplifying housekeeping genes. Richness was estimated using the preseqR package, with extrapolation to 400,000 templates for PBMC samples and to 120,000 templates for tissue samples. Clonality was calculated as one minus Pielou's evenness. Tissue-enriched TCRs were identified through differential abundance testing performed on productive amino-acid clonotypes, with a minimum total count of 5 and an alpha of 0.1. Repertoire overlap between compartments was quantified with the Jaccard Index and Morisita Overlap Index. TCR beta CDR3s were clustered by GLIPH together with public tetramer-defined viral CDR3s, and at least three viral sequences plus V-gene enrichment were required for viral motifs. The source is immuneACCESS, and TCRdb retained only in-frame sequences with V and J called. Part of the clones is not carried over; for the studies checked, unresolved V genes explain less than half of this, and the remainder is unexplained. That table supplies the V and J calls and clone size; D and trimming were determined from the DNA. This sample comprises around 25,000 clones, about 92% of them detected only once. The ten largest clonotypes hold roughly 15% of the sample.

Notes on this clone: The specificity of this receptor is unknown. No base quality information exists; no much larger clone differs at one position.

There are 16 amino acids in the CDR3, from cysteine to phenylalanine inclusive. Just the 48-base CDR3 DNA is kept, in frame starting at base 1. Here V drops 3 bases and J drops 6 bases, and the junction holds 13 bases not matched to any gene. According to the germline V gene (reference sequence), CDR1 reads MNHEY and CDR2 reads SMNVEV. At diagnosis, peripheral blood, uninvolved tumor-adjacent lung and tumor were collected and were preserved as a mix of fresh-frozen and FFPE material. Blood samples were analyzed as peripheral blood mononuclear cells for TCR repertoire profiling. Study-level results and caveats: Uninvolved tumor-adjacent lung showed the highest T cell clonality, higher than tumor, which suggests more focused antigenic responses in the uninvolved tumor-adjacent lung. Of the top 100 tumor clones, a median of 57 were detected in paired uninvolved adjacent lung; over 25 were also among that lung's top 100. Longer overall survival was associated with higher blood T cell density, whereas shorter survival was associated with higher adjacent-lung clonality. Because multi-region tumor sequencing was not performed, intratumor heterogeneity could not be ruled out. Because of the exploratory design, TCR variables were selected using unadjusted p-values without false-discovery rate correction.

This receptor was taken from a man aged 35 to 69 with stage III squamous cell lung carcinoma. This sequence uses TRBV27 and TRBJ2-5; TRBD1 agrees with 7 junctional bases. This specimen was peripheral blood, taken before any cancer treatment. The DNA sequence is as follows: TGTGCCAGCAGTTTCCCTGAAGACAGGGATGTACAGACCCAGTACTTC. This gives the protein CASSFPEDRDVQTQYF.